Included here is one T cell receptor (beta chain) sequence, with context. The antigen remains unidentified. This sample is part of a study of graft-versus-host responses after intestinal transplantation. Study-wide context: Recipients had multivisceral, liver-intestinal, or isolated intestinal transplants. All recipients got anti-thymocyte globulin induction, then tacrolimus and steroids for about 3 years.

The method was immunoSEQ multiplex PCR; TCRdb's version includes in-frame clones alone and lacks a portion of them. The profile covers tens of thousands of clones, with over 90% appearing a single time and less than 0.25% taken by the ten largest. From germline, CDR1 is SEHNR and CDR2 FQNEAQ (reference sequence). Trimming took off 8 bases at V and 0 bases at J, with 14 bases between the two ends. The CDR3 loop spans 14 amino acids. General study findings and limits: Some GvH clones were seen earlier in gut or blood, suggesting intestinal origin.

This specimen was unstimulated CD8+ T cells sorted from spleen or lymph node cells, taken before transplant. The TCR was taken from a human donor who was the organ donor for an intestinal transplant. The chain combines TRBV7-9 with TRBJ2-7, with TRBD1 as a possible D gene (6 bases). CDR3 nucleotides: TGTGCCAGCGCAGACGGGACAAGCTCCTACGAGCAGTACTTC. Amino acids: CASADGTSSYEQYF.